The TCR beta chain described here comes from a study of cytotoxic CD8 clonotypes in ibrutinib-treated CLL. For the study at large: 11 relapsed/refractory, approximately 15 treatment-naive; roughly 17 IGHV unmutated. Recorded responses included about 25 partial and 2 complete; following median roughly 70 months, 14 stayed remitted and 12 progressed.

Some clones are missing from TCRdb's copy, which holds only in-frame ones; the method was immunoSEQ multiplex PCR. The data show around 150,000 clones, more than 75% seen once. V dropped 5 bases and J dropped 6 bases, with 15 bases sitting between them. Per the germline V gene, CDR1 is SGHKS and CDR2 is YYEKEE (reference sequence). The CDR3 runs to 14 residues. The source material was PBMCs, sampled after 12 months of ibrutinib treatment. The origin of this receptor is a human donor with chronic lymphocytic leukemia. The V call is TRBV5-5, the J call TRBJ2-1, with D tentatively TRBD2 (7 bases). The CDR3 loop reads CASSAGALPNEQFF. As DNA, the CDR3 is TGTGCCAGCAGTGCGGGGGCCCTCCCCAATGAGCAGTTCTTC.